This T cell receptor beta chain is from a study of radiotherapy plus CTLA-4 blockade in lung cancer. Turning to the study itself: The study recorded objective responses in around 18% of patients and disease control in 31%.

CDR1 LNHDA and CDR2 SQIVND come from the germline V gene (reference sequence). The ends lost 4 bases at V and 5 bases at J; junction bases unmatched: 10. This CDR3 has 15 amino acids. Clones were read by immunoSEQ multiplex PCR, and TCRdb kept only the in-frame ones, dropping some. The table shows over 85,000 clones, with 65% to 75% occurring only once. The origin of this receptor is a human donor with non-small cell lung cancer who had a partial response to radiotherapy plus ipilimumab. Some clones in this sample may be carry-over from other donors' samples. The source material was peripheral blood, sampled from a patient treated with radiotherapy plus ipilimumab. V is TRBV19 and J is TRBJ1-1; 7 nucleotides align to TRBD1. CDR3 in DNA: TGTGCCAGTAGTAGACAGACAGGGAGGTGGACTGAAGCTTTCTTT. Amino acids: CASSRQTGRWTEAFF.